This T cell receptor (beta chain) was identified during a study of cytomegalovirus exposure and HLA in healthy donors (dated by TCRdb to between 2016 and 2019). About the investigation overall: An earlier analysis of a few hundred of the donors reported 276 Gb of sequence data and 90 million to 120 million unique TCR beta sequences obtained from about 179 million T cells. An early release covering about 600 HLA-typed donors comprised around 300 gigabases of sequencing data and some 79 million unique TCR sequences. Among the 398 genotyped donors, around 79% belonged to the genetic ancestry cluster associated with self-reported Caucasian donors. The study aimed to test whether signatures of past pathogen exposure could be identified by cataloging public T cell receptors. The study profiled the T cell repertoires of fewer than 850 subjects by immunosequencing and related them to cytomegalovirus serostatus. Along with the roughly 670-subject first cohort, a separate validation cohort of 120 different subjects was used. High-throughput TCR immunosequencing, statistical association of individual TCRs with disease status, and machine learning were combined to predict cytomegalovirus infection status. A later analysis re-analyzed previously published TCR beta repertoires from about 600 donors and added high-resolution HLA genotyping to study TCR occurrence patterns. In the later analysis, no new phenotypic data were used to find candidate immune exposures; instead, reliance was placed on TCR beta sequences and their occurrence across donors. In an earlier analysis of several hundred of the donors, high-throughput TCR beta sequencing was used to judge whether each TCR beta V gene segment behaved as functional or pseudogenic. Donor age, sex, ethnicity and CMV serostatus were compiled together with the repertoire data. In a later genetic analysis, genome-wide SNP genotypes for about three fifths of the roughly 670 donors were used, and that subset was treated as a discovery cohort. Every discovery cohort repertoire had been produced on one sequencing platform. HLA typing included class I and class II loci at four-digit resolution. The number of donors typed differed by locus, with roughly 620-640 for A, B, C, DRB1 and DQB1, roughly 520 for DQA1, 600 to 610 for DPA1, and approximately 470 for DPB1. Roughly 5 DR-DQ haplotypes were treated as single units for association and clustering because of strong linkage in the cohort. Across 398 genotyped donors of the cohort, an average of about 200,000 unique TCR beta nucleotide sequences per donor were sequenced, and about a sixth of those sequences were non-productive.

The cohort comprised several hundred healthy bone marrow donors. Cohort members were all nominally healthy when sampled, although unrecorded immune exposures were likely present. The donor was CMV seronegative and was included in the group of several hundred seronegative cohort members. A peripheral blood sample was collected from each donor, and TCR beta sequencing was performed on peripheral blood mononuclear cells. Genomic DNA was extracted from the blood cell samples with the Qiagen DNeasy Blood Extraction Kit. From the cysteine through the phenylalanine, the CDR3 covers 13 amino acids. Only the CDR3 portion is preserved as DNA: 39 bases, with reading frame beginning at the first base. The germline V gene (reference sequence) sets CDR1 to MNHEY and CDR2 to SMNVEV. V lost 5 bases and J lost 6 bases; the stretch between them is 11 bases long. Overall results and qualifications from the work: CMV serostatus was the only immune exposure information available for the cohort. The authors suggested that the approach could potentially be extended to other disease states and immunological phenotypes. Cytomegalovirus status was reported to be diagnosed by the classifier with high specificity and sensitivity in both the original and validation cohorts. A cluster of highly shared sequence variants was judged likely to be a technical artifact of the sequencing pipeline. According to a later analysis, parvovirus B19, influenza, CMV and Epstein-Barr virus appeared linked to several top co-occurrence clusters. Most TCR sequences were observed very rarely across donors, whereas some public TCRs were present in many individuals. Because HLA typing was unavailable for some donors at each locus, only the typed subset was used in association tests. In a later analysis, over 15,000 TCR beta sequences were associated with specific HLA alleles at a false discovery rate of 0.05. The 87-base-pair reads could not distinguish some IMGT-functional V segments, including TRBV6-2 and TRBV6-3, so those segments were excluded. The study listed 164 TCR beta chains as associated with cytomegalovirus. Most CMV-associated TCR beta chains appeared to be HLA-restricted in a later analysis, and the HLA associations seemed to be driven largely by CMV exposure. In a later analysis, HLA-associated TCR beta chains showed more clonal expansion and lower generation probabilities than non-associated chains that were equally common. A few of the identified cytomegalovirus-associated TCR beta chains were confirmed in vitro to be specific for cytomegalovirus antigens. Over 15 rarely observed V segments, including chromosome 9 orphons, were excluded from the earlier analysis of 550 to 700 of the donors because counts were too low. An earlier analysis of some 560 of the donors showed that most TCR beta V segments appeared in productive rearrangements either about 87% or about 30% of the time, which broadly matched IMGT annotations. A further reported finding was that TCR beta sequences accurately predicted the HLA-A and HLA-B alleles for most subjects in the first cohort. In a later analysis, TCR association rates were found to vary across HLA loci, with the most associated TCRs seen for DRB1 alleles and the fewest for HLA-C alleles. Presence/absence analyses assumed roughly uniform sequencing depth across donors, an assumption that may not hold. The cohort was sequenced for TCR beta chains only, and without alpha or paired-chain data the features that could be detected were limited. Linkage disequilibrium might explain the correlated functional status among segregating V segments, but an unknown experimental factor could not be excluded. An association between a missense DCLRE1C variant and V-gene and J-gene trimming of TCR beta chains was found in a later genetic analysis and replicated in an independent cohort. Assigning TCR associations to individual alleles was difficult when HLA alleles, especially DR and DQ, strongly co-occurred. Compared with the approximately 670-donor mean, donors in an Asian-associated ancestry cluster had fewer N-insertions in productive TCRs, according to a later genetic analysis.

Libraries were built with the immunoSEQ multiplex PCR assay. For the multiplex PCR, a mixture combining 60 forward primers for TCR Vbeta segments and 13 reverse primers for TCR Jbeta segments was used. The CDR3 region of rearranged TCR beta genes was amplified from genomic DNA with a multiplex PCR assay. Amplified TCR beta libraries were sequenced as 87-base-pair reads on the Illumina HiSeq System. As for the authors' bioinformatics: A later analysis counted 65 million to 90 million unique TCR beta chains across the 550 to 800 repertoires, and some 11 million of these chains were shared by at least two donors. Raw reads were error-corrected and collapsed into unique sequences by a nearest-neighbor algorithm in which closely related sequences were merged to remove PCR and sequencing errors. To assign V, D and J gene segments, CDR3 sequences were aligned to IMGT reference sequences. For a sequence to be retained, at least a six-nucleotide match to both a V gene segment and a J gene segment was required. A rearrangement was called productive if the CDR3 had no stop codons and remained in frame with V and J, and every other rearrangement was called non-productive. CDR3 was defined according to IMGT convention as the region running from the second conserved V-encoded cysteine to the conserved J-encoded phenylalanine. The earlier analysis of some 550 of the donors excluded any sequence lacking an unambiguous match to a single V gene segment. In an earlier analysis of almost 600 of the donors, a V segment was called functional when productive rearrangements were above 56.7%, and segregating when the standard deviation between donors exceeded 5%. A statistical classification framework was built for diagnosing cytomegalovirus status from the catalog of TCR beta chain sequences. In a later analysis, V and J genes were assigned by comparing TCR nucleotide sequences against IMGT/GENE-DB human TR gene sequences. The TCRdist pipeline was used in a later analysis to assign CDR3 sequences and most-parsimonious VDJ recombination scenarios. A later analysis defined each TCR beta chain by its CDR3 amino acid sequence plus V-gene family, and excluded reads lacking a unique V-gene family. A later analysis removed over 500 highly shared, low-generation-probability nucleotide sequences to deal with suspected cross-contamination and a sequencing artifact. For each public chain, a later analysis derived a clonal expansion index from normalized ranks of inferred template counts within each repertoire. In a later analysis, generation probabilities were computed using a VDJ recombination model fitted to out-of-frame rearrangements, and the results were checked against IGoR. In a later analysis, hypergeometric tests were used to score TCR-TCR, TCR-HLA and TCR-CMV co-occurrence, with a repertoire-size bias correction applied to TCR pairs. False discovery rates were estimated in a later analysis by permuting HLA or CMV assignments 20 times. In a later analysis, co-occurring TCRs were grouped with DBSCAN, and TCRdist sequence similarity was added when clustering was performed within HLA-allele-positive subsets. Repertoires with fewer than 30,000 or more than 120,000 public chains, plus five repertoires with anomalous nucleotide sharing, were excluded from co-occurrence clustering. This is the immuneACCESS table as TCRdb keeps it, with only in-frame sequences that have V and J called. A part of the clones is gone; compared with another copy, unresolved V genes explain less than half, and the rest is unexplained. V, J and clone size are taken as reported in that table, and D and trimming were inferred from the DNA itself. The sample includes about 160,000 clones, with approximately 88% observed a single time. About 0.4% of the sample rests with the top ten.

This clone appeared a few times. Its antigen remains unidentified. No qualities accompany the bases; no much larger clone lies one base away. This TCR was recovered from a boy aged 2 to 9 in good health and CMV-seronegative. The chain uses TRBV27 and TRBJ1-5, with the D gene not confidently named. Source material: PBMCs. The CDR3 is CASSATMGQPQHF. The DNA sequence reads TGTGCCAGCAGTGCCACTATGGGTCAGCCCCAGCATTTT.